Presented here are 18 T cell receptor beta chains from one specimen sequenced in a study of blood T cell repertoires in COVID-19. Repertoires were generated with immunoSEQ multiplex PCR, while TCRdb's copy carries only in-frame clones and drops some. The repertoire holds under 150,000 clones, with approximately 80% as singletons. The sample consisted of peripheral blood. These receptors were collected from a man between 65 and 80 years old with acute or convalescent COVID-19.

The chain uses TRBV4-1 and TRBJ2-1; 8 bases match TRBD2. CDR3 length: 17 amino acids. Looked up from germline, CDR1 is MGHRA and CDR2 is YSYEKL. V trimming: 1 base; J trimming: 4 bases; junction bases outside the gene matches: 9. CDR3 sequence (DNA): TGCGCCAGCAGCCAAGGGCCCTCGGGGGGGCGGTACAATGAGCAGTTCTTC. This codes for CASSQGPSGGRYNEQFF.

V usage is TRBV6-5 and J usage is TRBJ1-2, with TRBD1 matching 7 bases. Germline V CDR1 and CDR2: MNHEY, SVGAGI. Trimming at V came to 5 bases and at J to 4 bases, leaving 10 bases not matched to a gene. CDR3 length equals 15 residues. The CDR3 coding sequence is TGTGCCAGCAGTAACAACAGGGGCGAGGGCTATGGCTACACCTTC. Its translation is CASSNNRGEGYGYTF.

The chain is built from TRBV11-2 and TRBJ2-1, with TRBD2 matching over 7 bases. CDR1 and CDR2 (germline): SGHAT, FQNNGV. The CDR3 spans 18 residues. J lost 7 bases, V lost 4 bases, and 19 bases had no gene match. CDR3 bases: TGTGCCAGCAGCTCCTTCGGAGCGGGGTGGTTAGGGAGAAATGAGCAGTTCTTC. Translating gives CASSSFGAGWLGRNEQFF.

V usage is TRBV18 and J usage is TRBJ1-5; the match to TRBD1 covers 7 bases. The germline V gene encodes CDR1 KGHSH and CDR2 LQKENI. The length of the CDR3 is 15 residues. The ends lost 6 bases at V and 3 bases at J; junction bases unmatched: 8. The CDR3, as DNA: TGTGCCAGCTCCCTCGGACAGGCCGACAATCAGCCCCAGCATTTT. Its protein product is CASSLGQADNQPQHF.

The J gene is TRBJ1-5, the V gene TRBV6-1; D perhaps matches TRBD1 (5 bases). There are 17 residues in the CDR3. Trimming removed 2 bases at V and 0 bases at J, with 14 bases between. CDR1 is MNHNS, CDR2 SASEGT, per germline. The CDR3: CASSELGGAYSNQPQHF. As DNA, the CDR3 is TGTGCCAGCAGTGAACTCGGGGGAGCATATAGCAATCAGCCCCAGCATTTT.

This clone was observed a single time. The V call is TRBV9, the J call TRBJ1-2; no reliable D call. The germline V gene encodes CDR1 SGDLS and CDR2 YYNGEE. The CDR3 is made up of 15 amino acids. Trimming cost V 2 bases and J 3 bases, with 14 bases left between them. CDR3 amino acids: CASSVVGEGYYGYTF. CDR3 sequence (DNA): TGTGCCAGCAGCGTCGTCGGTGAGGGCTACTATGGCTACACCTTC.

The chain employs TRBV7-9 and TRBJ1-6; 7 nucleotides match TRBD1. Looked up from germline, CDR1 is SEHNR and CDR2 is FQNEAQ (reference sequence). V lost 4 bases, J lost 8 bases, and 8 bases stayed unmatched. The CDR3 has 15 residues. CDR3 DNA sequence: TGTGCCAGCAGCTCGGAAACAGGGGTATATTCACCCCTCCACTTT. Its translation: CASSSETGVYSPLHF.

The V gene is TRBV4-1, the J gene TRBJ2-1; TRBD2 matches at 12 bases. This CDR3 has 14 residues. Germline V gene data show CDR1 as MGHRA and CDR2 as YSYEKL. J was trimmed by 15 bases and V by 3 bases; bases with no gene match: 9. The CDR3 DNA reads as TGCGCCAGCAGCCACACTAGCGGGGGGCCTCCAAGGTTCTTC. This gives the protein CASSHTSGGPPRFF.

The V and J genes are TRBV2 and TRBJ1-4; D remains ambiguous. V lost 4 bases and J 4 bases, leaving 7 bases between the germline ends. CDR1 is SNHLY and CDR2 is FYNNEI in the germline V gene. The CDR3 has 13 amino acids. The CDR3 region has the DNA TGTGCCAGCAGTGCAGTTAATAATGAAAAACTGTTTTTT. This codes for CASSAVNNEKLFF.

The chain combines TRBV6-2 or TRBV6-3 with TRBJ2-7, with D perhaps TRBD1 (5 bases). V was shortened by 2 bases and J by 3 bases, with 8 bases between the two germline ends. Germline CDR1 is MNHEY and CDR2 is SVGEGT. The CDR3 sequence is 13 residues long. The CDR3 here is CASSYGHDYEQYF. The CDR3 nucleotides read TGTGCCAGCAGTTACGGACACGACTACGAGCAGTACTTC.

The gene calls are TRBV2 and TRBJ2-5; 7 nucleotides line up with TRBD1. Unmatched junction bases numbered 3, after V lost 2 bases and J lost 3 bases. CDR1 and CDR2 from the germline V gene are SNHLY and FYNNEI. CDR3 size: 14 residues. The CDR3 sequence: CASSENRGKETQYF. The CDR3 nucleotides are TGTGCCAGCAGTGAAAACAGGGGTAAAGAGACCCAGTACTTC.

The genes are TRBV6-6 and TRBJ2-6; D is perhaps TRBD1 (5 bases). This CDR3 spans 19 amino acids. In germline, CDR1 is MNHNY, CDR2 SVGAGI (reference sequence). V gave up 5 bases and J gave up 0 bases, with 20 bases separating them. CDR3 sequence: CASSLYSRDRFSGANVLTF. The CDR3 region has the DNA TGTGCCAGCAGTCTCTATTCCAGGGATAGGTTCTCTGGGGCCAACGTCCTGACTTTC.

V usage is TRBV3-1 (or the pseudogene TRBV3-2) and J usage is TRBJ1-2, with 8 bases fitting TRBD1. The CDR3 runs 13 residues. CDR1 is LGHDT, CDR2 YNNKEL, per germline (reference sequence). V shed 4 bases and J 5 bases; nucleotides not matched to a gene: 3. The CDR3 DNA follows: TGTGCCAGCAGCCCAGGGGGCGCGTATGGCTACACCTTC. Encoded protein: CASSPGGAYGYTF.

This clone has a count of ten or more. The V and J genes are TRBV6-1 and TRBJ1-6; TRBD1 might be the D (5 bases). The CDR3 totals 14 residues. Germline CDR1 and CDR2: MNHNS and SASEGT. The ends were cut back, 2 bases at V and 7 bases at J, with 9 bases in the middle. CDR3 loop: CASSESYRNSPLHF. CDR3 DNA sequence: TGTGCCAGCAGTGAATCCTACAGGAATTCACCCCTCCACTTT.

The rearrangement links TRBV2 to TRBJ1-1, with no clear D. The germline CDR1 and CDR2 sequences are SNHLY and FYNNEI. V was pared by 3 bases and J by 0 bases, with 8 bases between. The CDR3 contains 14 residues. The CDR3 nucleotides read TGTGCCAGCAGTGAGTCAGGCATGAACACTGAAGCTTTCTTT. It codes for CASSESGMNTEAFF.

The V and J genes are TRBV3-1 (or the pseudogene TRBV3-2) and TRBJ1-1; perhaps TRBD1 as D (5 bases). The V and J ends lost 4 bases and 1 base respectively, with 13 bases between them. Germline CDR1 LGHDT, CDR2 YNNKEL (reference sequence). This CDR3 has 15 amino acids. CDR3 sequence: CASSLSHRKNTEAFF. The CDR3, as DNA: TGTGCCAGCAGCCTCTCACACAGGAAGAACACTGAAGCTTTCTTT.

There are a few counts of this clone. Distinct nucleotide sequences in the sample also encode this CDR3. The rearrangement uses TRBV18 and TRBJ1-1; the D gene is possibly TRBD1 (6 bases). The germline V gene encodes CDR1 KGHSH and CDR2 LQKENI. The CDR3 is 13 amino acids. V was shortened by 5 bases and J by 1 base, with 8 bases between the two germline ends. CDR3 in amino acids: CASSTGQNTEAFF. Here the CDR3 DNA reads TGTGCCAGCTCAACGGGACAGAACACTGAAGCTTTCTTT.

The CDR3 loop reads CATRGEGPAFF. CDR3 nucleotide sequence: TGCGCCACCCGCGGGGAGGGTCCCGCTTTCTTT. V is TRBV10-1 and J is TRBJ1-1; no clear D gene. Between the trimmed V and J ends, which lost 10 bases and 11 bases, there was a span of 17 bases. Germline V gene lookup returns CDR1 WNHNN and CDR2 SYGVQD (reference sequence). The CDR3 consists of 11 residues.